This T cell receptor (beta chain) was identified in a study of tumor and adjacent non-tumor tissue in lung cancer. The template was RNA from unsorted bulk tissue. This non-tumor lung sample came from over 3 cm beyond the tumor edge. CDR1 and CDR2 from the germline V gene are SQVTM and ANQGSEA. This CDR3 is 14 amino acids long. The library came from three nested PCR rounds adapted from ARM-PCR protocols. TCRdb re-called the multiplex PCR reads through MiXCR, storing one row per CDR3 protein. Among 45,000 to 65,000 distinct CDR3 sequences listed, about 80% were seen once. As concerns this clonotype: An end of the junction differs from the germline gene, which may be a read error.

This clonotype originated in a woman in her sixties with non-small cell lung cancer. J is TRBJ2-1 and V is TRBV29-1; 7 bases line up with TRBD1. Sample: distant non-tumor lung tissue. The CDR3 coding sequence is TGCAGCGTTTTCGGACAGGATGTCTACAATGAGCTGTTCTTC. It is translated as CSVFGQDVYNELFF.